This T cell receptor beta chain was sequenced for a study of cytomegalovirus exposure and HLA in healthy donors. Sequenced by immunoSEQ multiplex PCR; TCRdb stores in-frame clones only, minus some. The sample lists roughly 140,000 clones, 88% seen once, with roughly 7.7% in the top ten. Trimming shortened V by 3 bases and J by 4 bases, and 8 bases separated the two germline ends. Per the germline V gene, CDR1 is WSHSY and CDR2 is SAAADI. The CDR3 spans 13 residues. Sequenced sample: PBMCs. The TCR comes from a woman aged 18-30 years in good health and CMV-seropositive. V usage is TRBV10-2 and J usage is TRBJ2-3; D ambiguous. The CDR3 DNA reads as TGCGCCAGCAGTGACACAATCCCAGATACGCAGTATTTT. This codes for CASSDTIPDTQYF.